This TCR beta chain was recovered during a study of cytomegalovirus exposure and HLA in healthy donors. Germline V lookup: CDR1 SQVTM, CDR2 ANQGSEA. CDR3 length equals 12 residues. The V and J ends lost 6 bases and 7 bases, in that order; junction bases with no gene match: 5. Primers for the PCR totalled 60 Vbeta and 13 Jbeta. Sequencing used immunoSEQ multiplex PCR; TCRdb keeps in-frame clones, though not all of them. The data contain about 120,000 clones, 75% to 90% of them seen just once; the ten biggest clones take up 2% to 2.5%. This sequence joins TRBV29-1 and TRBJ1-4, with 7 bases that match TRBD1. This receptor was taken from a man between 25 and 39 years old in good health and CMV-seronegative. The sequencing sample was made of PBMCs. The CDR3 region is CSVADRLEKLFF. CDR3 DNA sequence: TGCAGCGTGGCGGACAGGCTTGAAAAACTGTTTTTT.